This TCR beta chain emerged from a study of blood T cell repertoires in COVID-19. Study-level information: Spain, Italy and the United States supplied samples that represented acute and convalescent COVID-19. PBMCs, B-cell-depleted T cells, or T cells provided the cDNA or gDNA that made up the material.

Per the original methods: Quantification of nucleated cells was approximated via reference gene primer amplification. Assay used: immunoSEQ multiplex PCR; TCRdb lists only in-frame clones, some missing. Clonal size and the V and J genes are those of that table, whereas D and trimming came from the DNA. In the table there are about 43,000 clones, roughly 87% of which are singletons. This CDR3 region has 15 residues. The V segment lost 6 bases and the J segment 1 base; nucleotides outside the gene matches: 5. The V gene's germline CDR1 is MNHEY and CDR2 SMNVEV (reference sequence). The sequence derives from a man between 60 and 75 years old with active COVID-19. Sequencing used peripheral blood. The rearrangement joins TRBV27 to TRBJ2-3, with 9 nucleotides matching TRBD2. CDR3 residues: CASSPRTSGTDTQYF. The CDR3 coding sequence is TGTGCCAGCAGCCCTAGGACTAGCGGCACAGATACGCAGTATTTT.